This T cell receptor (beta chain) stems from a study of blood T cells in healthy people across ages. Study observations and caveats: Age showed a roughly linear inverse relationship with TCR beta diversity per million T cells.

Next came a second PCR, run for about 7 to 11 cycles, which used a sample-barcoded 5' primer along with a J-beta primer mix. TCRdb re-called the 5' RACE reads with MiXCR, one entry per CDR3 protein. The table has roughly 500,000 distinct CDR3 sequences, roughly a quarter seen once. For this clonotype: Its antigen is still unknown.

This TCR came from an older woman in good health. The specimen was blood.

The CDR3 loop is CASSLGSGSIRRNEQFF. The CDR3 DNA sequence: TGTGCCAGCAGCTTAGGGAGCGGGAGTATCAGACGGAATGAGCAGTTCTTC. This chain links TRBV7-2 with TRBJ2-1, with 8 bases identical to TRBD2. J lost 7 bases, V lost 1 base, and 12 bases had no gene match. This CDR3 region has 17 residues. The germline V gene has CDR1 SGHTA and CDR2 FQGNSA.